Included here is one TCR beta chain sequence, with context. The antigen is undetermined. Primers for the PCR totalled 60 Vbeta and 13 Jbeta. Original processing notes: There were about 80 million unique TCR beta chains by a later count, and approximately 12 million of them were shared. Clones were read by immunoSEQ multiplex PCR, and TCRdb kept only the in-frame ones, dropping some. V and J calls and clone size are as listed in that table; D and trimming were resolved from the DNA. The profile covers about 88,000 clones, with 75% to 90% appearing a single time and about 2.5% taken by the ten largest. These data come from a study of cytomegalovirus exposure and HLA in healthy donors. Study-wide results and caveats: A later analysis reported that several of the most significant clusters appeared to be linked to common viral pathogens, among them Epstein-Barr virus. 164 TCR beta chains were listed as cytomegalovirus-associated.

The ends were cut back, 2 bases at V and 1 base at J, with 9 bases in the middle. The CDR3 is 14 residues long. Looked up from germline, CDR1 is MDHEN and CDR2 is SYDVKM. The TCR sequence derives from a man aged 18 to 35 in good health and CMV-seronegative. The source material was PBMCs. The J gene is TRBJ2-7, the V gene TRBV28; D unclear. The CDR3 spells CASSLDQRSYEQYF. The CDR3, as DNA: TGTGCCAGCAGTTTAGATCAGCGATCCTACGAGCAGTACTTC.